The rows below give T cell receptor beta chains drawn from one sample of a study of STAT5B mutations in CD4+ large granular lymphocyte leukemia. The method was immunoSEQ multiplex PCR; TCRdb's version includes in-frame clones alone and lacks a portion of them. The sample records 20,000 to 25,000 clones, around 72% being singletons. Sequencing was carried out using CD4+ T cells from blood buffy coats. Receptors originate from a human donor in good health. The CDR3 runs from the conserved cysteine through the conserved F or W. The D gene is left open where the match is weak. For some rows the clone size is stated as once, few or many, or as a class when expanded; others skip it.

>NA|NA|TRBJ2-1|TRBV7-7
CASSLGRYNEQFF
TGTGCTAGCAGCTTGGGCAGATACAATGAGCAGTTCTTC
>few|NA|TRBJ2-1|TRBV7-8
CASSLKWGAYNEQFF
TGTGCCAGCAGCTTAAAGTGGGGGGCCTACAATGAGCAGTTCTTC
>NA|NA|TRBJ2-7|TRBV7-2
CASSLLAGEQYF
TGTGCCAGCAGCTTACTTGCGGGCGAGCAGTACTTC
>NA|NA|TRBJ2-3|TRBV19
CASSIGGWGTDTQYF
TGTGCCAGTAGTATTGGGGGGTGGGGTACAGATACGCAGTATTTT
>NA|NA|TRBJ2-7|TRBV19
CASTWEGGSGAPYEQYF
TGTGCCAGTACCTGGGAGGGGGGGTCAGGTGCACCCTACGAGCAGTACTTC
>few|NA|TRBJ2-2|TRBV5-1
CASKNANTGELFF
TGCGCCAGCAAAAATGCAAACACCGGGGAGCTGTTTTTT
>NA|NA|TRBJ1-3|TRBV12-5
CASDPGYSGNTIYF
TGTGCTAGTGATCCGGGCTACTCTGGAAACACCATATATTTT
>NA|NA|TRBJ1-2|TRBV11-2
CASSPIKTDPYGYTF
TGTGCCAGCAGCCCTATTAAGACAGACCCTTATGGCTACACCTTC
>few|NA|TRBJ1-2|TRBV30
CAWIVPAPRTNGYTF
TGTGCCTGGATAGTCCCCGCCCCACGGACAAATGGCTACACCTTC
>few|NA|TRBJ1-5|TRBV19
CASSIGPWAQHF
TGTGCCAGTAGTATTGGCCCCTGGGCCCAGCATTTT
>NA|NA|TRBJ2-7|TRBV28
CASSFRRGTTYEQYF
TGTGCCAGCAGTTTTCGTCGGGGGACAACCTACGAGCAGTACTTC
>NA|NA|TRBJ2-6|TRBV5-1
CASSPRAGIAGANVLTF
TGCGCCAGCAGCCCTCGAGCGGGCATAGCTGGGGCCAACGTCCTGACTTTC
>NA|NA|TRBJ2-1|TRBV4-3
CASSQQTVNEQFF
TGCGCCAGCAGCCAGCAGACAGTTAATGAGCAGTTCTTC
>NA|NA|TRBJ2-1|TRBV5-1
CASSSLGQGGQYEQFF
TGCGCCAGCAGCTCCCTGGGGCAGGGTGGTCAATATGAGCAGTTCTTC
>NA|NA|TRBJ2-2|TRBV5-1
CASSLPGSGELFF
TGCGCCAGCAGCTTGCCGGGTTCCGGGGAGCTGTTTTTT
>NA|TRBD1|TRBJ1-6|TRBV7-2
CASSWGGGPFNNSPLHF
TGTGCCAGCAGCTGGGGAGGGGGCCCATTTAATAATTCACCCCTCCACTTT
>NA|TRBD1|TRBJ1-1|TRBV10-3
CAATTGRTEAFF
TGTGCCGCCACGACAGGGAGGACTGAAGCTTTCTTT
>NA|TRBD1|TRBJ1-2|TRBV7-2
CASSWIQGAEGYTF
TGTGCCAGCAGCTGGATACAGGGGGCGGAGGGCTACACCTTC
>NA|TRBD2|TRBJ2-5|TRBV6-6
CASSYGLAGQETQYF
TGTGCCAGCAGTTACGGACTAGCGGGGCAAGAGACCCAGTACTTC
>few|NA|TRBJ2-7|TRBV2
CASSRWTAYEQYF
TGTGCCAGCAGTCGCTGGACAGCCTACGAGCAGTACTTC
>once|NA|TRBJ1-2|TRBV11-2
CASSLGTDYGYTF
TGTGCCAGCAGCTTAGGCACCGACTATGGCTACACCTTC
>few|TRBD2|TRBJ2-1|TRBV11-2
CASSLGVKLAGVSYNEQFF
TGTGCCAGCAGCTTAGGAGTTAAACTAGCGGGGGTCTCCTACAATGAGCAGTTCTTC
>NA|NA|TRBJ2-5|TRBV2
CASNPRETQYF
TGTGCCAGCAATCCGCGAGAGACCCAGTACTTC
>once|TRBD2|TRBJ2-1|TRBV6-1
CASSEPAGGTYNEQFF
TGTGCCAGCAGTGAACCAGCGGGGGGGACCTACAATGAGCAGTTCTTC
>NA|NA|TRBJ2-4|TRBV10-3
CAISDGVKNIQYF
TGTGCCATCAGTGATGGAGTCAAAAACATTCAGTACTTC
>NA|NA|TRBJ2-1|TRBV5-1
CASSLVPGNSYNEQFF
TGCGCCAGCAGCTTGGTTCCCGGGAACTCCTACAATGAGCAGTTCTTC
>NA|TRBD1|TRBJ2-3|TRBV7-9
CASSTGGGTDTQYF
TGTGCCAGCAGCACAGGGGGCGGCACAGATACGCAGTATTTT
>NA|TRBD1|TRBJ1-2|TRBV30
CAWSVQGIYGYTF
TGTGCCTGGAGTGTACAGGGGATCTATGGCTACACCTTC
>NA|TRBD1|TRBJ1-1|TRBV2
CASSVRGSTEAFF
TGTGCCAGCAGTGTCAGGGGGAGCACTGAAGCTTTCTTT
>NA|NA|TRBJ1-5|TRBV30
CAWRNRNANQPQHF
TGTGCCTGGAGGAATCGGAACGCCAATCAGCCCCAGCATTTT
>NA|NA|TRBJ1-2|TRBV2
CASYRTGYGYTF
TGTGCCAGCTATAGAACAGGGTATGGCTACACCTTC
>NA|NA|TRBJ1-2|TRBV11-2
CASSLDHRARGRNGYTF
TGTGCCAGCAGCTTAGATCACAGGGCGAGAGGAAGGAATGGCTACACCTTC
>NA|NA|TRBJ1-2|TRBV15
CATSRGSRTENYGYTF
TGTGCCACCAGCAGAGGGTCGCGGACAGAAAATTATGGCTACACCTTC
>NA|TRBD1|TRBJ1-2|TRBV6-5
CASKQGTNYGYTF
TGTGCCAGCAAACAGGGGACTAACTATGGCTACACCTTC
>NA|NA|TRBJ2-1|TRBV14
CASSLGALGEQFF
TGTGCCAGCAGCCTGGGGGCCTTGGGTGAGCAGTTCTTC
>NA|NA|TRBJ2-7|TRBV27
CASSQGGLGTYEQYF
TGTGCCAGCTCCCAGGGGGGGCTGGGGACCTACGAGCAGTACTTC
>NA|TRBD2|TRBJ2-2|TRBV19
CASNGGSRTGELFF
TGTGCCAGTAACGGGGGGTCTCGCACCGGGGAGCTGTTTTTT
>NA|NA|TRBJ2-7|TRBV11-2
CASSIGPVSSYEQYF
TGTGCCAGCAGCATCGGACCCGTAAGCTCCTACGAGCAGTACTTC
>few|NA|TRBJ1-2|TRBV7-9
CASSVVTGRGGYTF
TGTGCCAGCAGCGTAGTTACAGGGCGCGGTGGCTACACCTTC
>once|NA|TRBJ1-1|TRBV30
CAWSGLNTEAFF
TGTGCCTGGAGTGGTTTGAACACTGAAGCTTTCTTT
>NA|NA|TRBJ1-2|TRBV11-3
CASSPSGTLNYGYTF
TGTGCCAGCAGCCCATCCGGGACATTGAACTATGGCTACACCTTC